Below are 21 T cell receptor beta chains sequenced from a single sample in a study of immune evolution from preneoplasia to lung adenocarcinoma. Sequenced by immunoSEQ multiplex PCR; TCRdb stores in-frame clones only, minus some. The sample has some 6,100 clones, approximately 84% seen once. Sequencing input: FFPE lung adenocarcinoma in situ tissue. Every receptor here comes from a donor of 70 years or more with lung adenocarcinoma.

CDR3 protein: CASSYGDSRSTEAFF. DNA for the CDR3: TGTGCCAGCAGTTACGGGGACAGCCGTAGCACTGAAGCTTTCTTT. The chain uses TRBV6-6 and TRBJ1-1, with 7 bases aligning to TRBD1. The CDR3 has 15 residues. The V gene's germline CDR1 is MNHNY and CDR2 SVGAGI (reference sequence). J was trimmed by 4 bases and V by 2 bases; bases with no gene match: 7.

This sequence joins TRBV10-3 and TRBJ2-5; 7 bases line up with TRBD1. The CDR3 sequence is 14 residues long. J lost 3 bases, V lost 4 bases, and 5 bases had no gene match. Germline CDR1 reads ENHRY; CDR2 reads SYGVKD. CDR3 DNA sequence: TGTGCCATCAGTGCGTGGCAGGGGGAAGAGACCCAGTACTTC. Its protein is CAISAWQGEETQYF.

The genes are TRBV19 and TRBJ1-5; the D is unclear. There are 13 residues in the CDR3. Trimming stripped 4 bases from V and 4 bases from J, with 8 bases between. Germline values: CDR1 LNHDA, CDR2 SQIVND (reference sequence). The CDR3 protein is CASSTQVNQPQHF. As DNA, the CDR3 is TGTGCCAGTAGTACCCAGGTAAATCAGCCCCAGCATTTT.

The V gene is TRBV9, the J gene TRBJ2-1, with 7 positions matching TRBD2. The germline V gene has CDR1 SGDLS and CDR2 YYNGEE. J gave up 0 bases and V 7 bases, and 13 bases lay outside the gene matches. The length of the CDR3 is 17 residues. The CDR3 spells CASGPGGRVGSYNEQFF. In DNA, the CDR3 is TGTGCCAGCGGGCCGGGGGGTAGAGTCGGCTCCTACAATGAGCAGTTCTTC.

The chain combines TRBV18 with TRBJ2-7; 9 bases align to TRBD1. The V segment lost 5 bases and the J segment 0 bases; nucleotides outside the gene matches: 5. The CDR3 totals 15 residues. Germline CDR1 is KGHSH and CDR2 is LQKENI. Here the CDR3 reads CASSSGTGSSYEQYF. CDR3 DNA sequence: TGTGCCAGCTCATCGGGGACAGGGAGCTCCTACGAGCAGTACTTC.

The CDR3 here is CSVKRGASPTDTQYF. DNA of the CDR3: TGCAGCGTAAAGAGGGGGGCCTCCCCCACAGATACGCAGTATTTT. This sequence joins TRBV29-1 and TRBJ2-3; D possibly matches TRBD1 or TRBD2 (6 bases each). CDR1 SQVTM and CDR2 ANQGSEA come from the germline V gene. Trimming shortened V by 6 bases and J by 2 bases, and 18 bases separated the two germline ends. This CDR3 comprises 15 residues.

This sequence joins TRBV7-9 and TRBJ2-1, with 7 bases matching TRBD2. The germline gives CDR1 SEHNR, CDR2 FQNEAQ (reference sequence). Trimming removed 2 bases from V and 3 bases from J; junction bases left unmatched: 7. CDR3 length: 16 residues. For the CDR3, the DNA is TGTGCCAGCAGCTTACCGGCGGGAGCGGACTACAATGAGCAGTTCTTC. Its protein is CASSLPAGADYNEQFF. The full variable domain, its missing parts supplied by reference TRBV7-9 and TRBJ2-1, is DTGVSQNPRHKITKRGQNVTFRCDPISEHNRLYWYRQTLGQGPEFLTYFQNEAQLEKSRLLSDRFSAERPKGSFSTLEIQRTEQGDSAMYLCASSLPAGADYNEQFFGPGTRLTVL.

The chain uses TRBV2 and TRBJ2-1, with TRBD1 matching over 7 bases. The length of the CDR3 is 14 residues. With 6 bases clipped from V and 10 bases from J, the junction kept 12 bases outside the gene matches. CDR1 and CDR2 (germline): SNHLY, FYNNEI. The CDR3 here is CASRDYTGVGEQFF. CDR3 nucleotide sequence: TGTGCCAGCAGGGATTACACAGGGGTGGGAGAGCAGTTCTTC.

This rearrangement joins TRBV5-1 to TRBJ2-5; D is possibly TRBD2 (6 bases). The CDR3 sequence is 14 residues long. Germline CDR1 SGHRS, CDR2 YFSETQ. Trimming shortened V by 3 bases and J by 5 bases, and 14 bases separated the two germline ends. CDR3 region: CASSYVGLSETQYF. The DNA for the CDR3 is TGCGCCAGCAGCTATGTGGGACTTTCGGAGACCCAGTACTTC. Supplemented by reference TRBV5-1 and TRBJ2-5, the full variable domain reads KAGVTQTPRYLIKTRGQQVTLSCSPISGHRSVSWYQQTPGQGLQFLFEYFSETQRNKGNFPGRFSGRQFSNSRSEMNVSTLELGDSALYLCASSYVGLSETQYFGPGTRLLVL.

The chain has TRBV6-1 and TRBJ2-5; no definite D call. V lost 5 bases and J 4 bases, leaving 11 bases between the germline ends. The CDR3 has 13 residues. CDR1 is MNHNS, CDR2 SASEGT, per germline. CDR3 residues: CASSNGGGETQYF. The CDR3 nucleotides are TGTGCCAGCAGTAACGGCGGTGGAGAGACCCAGTACTTC.

The chain uses TRBV5-1 and TRBJ2-2; D unresolved. The CDR3 has 17 residues. The germline CDR1 and CDR2 sequences are SGHRS and YFSETQ. Trimming took off 1 base at V and 0 bases at J, with 13 bases between the two ends. The CDR3 region has the DNA TGCGCCAGCAGCTTGACAAGTCCCTTGACGAACACCGGGGAGCTGTTTTTT. It codes for CASSLTSPLTNTGELFF.

This clone was counted only a few times. Here the CDR3 DNA reads TGTGCCAGCAGCTTAGTTACAGGGATGGGCTCCTACGAGCAGTACTTC. Translation: CASSLVTGMGSYEQYF. V gene TRBV7-9 combines with J gene TRBJ2-7, with TRBD1 as a possible D gene (6 bases). This CDR3 region has 16 residues. V was pared by 1 base and J by 0 bases, with 13 bases between. The germline gives CDR1 SEHNR, CDR2 FQNEAQ (reference sequence).

The chain is built from TRBV25-1 and TRBJ2-7; 10 bases line up with TRBD1. V shed 3 bases, J shed 3 bases, and the junction held 2 bases outside the gene matches. The CDR3 sequence is 14 residues long. The V gene's germline CDR1 is MGHDK and CDR2 SYGVNS. CDR3 sequence reads: CASSDWDRGYEQYF. Written as DNA, the CDR3 is TGTGCCAGCAGTGATTGGGACAGGGGCTACGAGCAGTACTTC.

The chain combines TRBV6-5 with TRBJ2-3; possibly TRBD2 for D (5 bases). This CDR3 spans 12 amino acids. The V end lost 4 bases, the J end lost 8 bases, and 10 bases lay between the germline ends. Germline assignment: CDR1 MNHEY and CDR2 SVGAGI. The CDR3 region has the DNA TGTGCCAGCAGTTCTAGCCCCCGTACGCAGTATTTT. Its translation is CASSSSPRTQYF.

This chain uses TRBV30 with TRBJ2-7; 7 bases are a match to TRBD1. Germline lookup yields CDR1 GTSNPN and CDR2 SVGIG (reference sequence). V lost 3 bases and J lost 3; bases outside the gene matches: 8. The CDR3 is 14 residues long. The CDR3 DNA is TGTGCCTGGAGGCACCGGGACAGACGCTACGAGCAGTACTTC. The encoded protein is CAWRHRDRRYEQYF.

The chain couples TRBV4-2 to TRBJ2-7, with TRBD2 matching 12 bases. The V gene end was trimmed by 1 base and the J gene end by 2 bases; junction bases not matched to a gene: 6. This CDR3 contains 17 residues. CDR1 is LGHNA, CDR2 YNFKEQ, per germline. Here the CDR3 DNA reads TGTGCCAGCAGCCAAGGTACGACTAGCGGGAGAGCCTACGAGCAGTACTTC. The encoded protein is CASSQGTTSGRAYEQYF.

The gene calls are TRBV19 and TRBJ2-1, with TRBD2 matching 10 bases. V trimming: 7 bases; J trimming: 6 bases; junction bases outside the gene matches: 9. The CDR3 totals 15 residues. Germline values: CDR1 LNHDA, CDR2 SQIVND (reference sequence). The CDR3 bases are TGTGCCAGTAACCGTCTAGCGGGAGCTGTCAATGAGCAGTTCTTC. Its protein is CASNRLAGAVNEQFF. The full variable domain, its missing parts supplied by reference TRBV19 and TRBJ2-1, is DGGITQSPKYLFRKEGQNVTLSCEQNLNHDAMYWYRQDPGQGLRLIYYSQIVNDFQKGDIAEGYSVSREKKESFPLTVTSAQKNPTAFYLCASNRLAGAVNEQFFGPGTRLTVL.

The chain couples TRBV12-5 to TRBJ2-2, with 9 bases that match TRBD2. The CDR3 has 17 amino acids. Germline assignment: CDR1 LGHNT and CDR2 FRNRAP. V gave up 1 base and J gave up 2 bases; unmatched junction bases: 5. The DNA of the CDR3 is TGTGCTAGTGGTTTGGCGATAGCGGGAGAAAACACCGGGGAGCTGTTTTTT. This gives the protein CASGLAIAGENTGELFF.

V and J are TRBV7-9 and TRBJ2-1, with D tentatively TRBD1 (5 bases). Germline CDR1 and CDR2: SEHNR and FQNEAQ (reference sequence). Trimming cost V 5 bases and J 9 bases, with 23 bases left between them. There are 16 residues in the CDR3. This CDR3 reads CASSKAGQGGYSEQFF. The DNA for the CDR3 is TGTGCCAGCAGCAAAGCCGGGCAGGGTGGTTACTCTGAGCAGTTCTTC.

This rearrangement joins TRBV5-5 to TRBJ2-1; D not certain. The V gene's germline CDR1 is SGHKS and CDR2 YYEKEE (reference sequence). Trimming left V 4 bases short and J 4 bases short, with 18 bases between. This CDR3 comprises 16 residues. The CDR3, as DNA: TGTGCCAGCAGCCCAACCCACTCTCCATTGTACAATGAGCAGTTCTTC. Residues: CASSPTHSPLYNEQFF.

This clone was counted a few times. Here the CDR3 DNA reads TGCGCCAGCAGCCAAAGGGATTTTAGTCAGGAGACAGATACGCAGTATTTT. As protein: CASSQRDFSQETDTQYF. This chain links TRBV4-1 with TRBJ2-3; the D is unclear. This CDR3 has 17 residues. Trimming removed 2 bases from V and 3 bases from J, with 18 bases in between. CDR1 and CDR2 (germline): MGHRA, YSYEKL.